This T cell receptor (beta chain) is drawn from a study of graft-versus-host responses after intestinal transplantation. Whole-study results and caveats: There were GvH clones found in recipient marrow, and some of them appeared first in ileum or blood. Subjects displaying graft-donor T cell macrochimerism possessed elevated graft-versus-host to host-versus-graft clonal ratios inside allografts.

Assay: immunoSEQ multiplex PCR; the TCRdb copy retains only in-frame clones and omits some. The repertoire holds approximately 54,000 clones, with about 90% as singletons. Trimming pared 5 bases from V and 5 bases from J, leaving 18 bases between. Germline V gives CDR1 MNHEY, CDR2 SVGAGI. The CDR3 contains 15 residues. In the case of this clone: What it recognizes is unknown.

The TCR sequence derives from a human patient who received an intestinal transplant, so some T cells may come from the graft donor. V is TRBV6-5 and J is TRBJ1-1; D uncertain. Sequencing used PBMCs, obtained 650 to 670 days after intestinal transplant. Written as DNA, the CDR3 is TGTGCCAGCAGTCCCTTCTGGGAGGGAAGGACTGAAGCTTTCTTT. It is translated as CASSPFWEGRTEAFF.